The 27 T cell receptor beta chains reported below all come from one sample, sequenced in a study of human T cells and chemical hapten exposure. Each CDR3 protein is one row after TCRdb ran MiXCR on the RACE reads. The sample contains some 93,000 distinct CDR3 sequences, about 8.6% of which appear only once. The time point: healthy volunteer bleed at 2 weeks. Unfractionated whole blood was the source of the extracted total RNA. Sequencing used whole blood. The receptors were sampled from a female donor in good health. Some clones in this sample may be carry-over from other donors' samples.

This chain links TRBV20-1 with TRBJ2-3; D is unresolved. This CDR3 is 17 amino acids long. CDR1 DFQATT and CDR2 SNEGSKA come from the germline V gene (reference sequence). V gave up 3 bases and J gave up 0 bases, with 19 bases separating them. The CDR3 DNA reads TGCAGTGCTAGTCGTGGGCTAGTCACTACTAGCACAGATACGCAGTATTTT. It translates to CSASRGLVTTSTDTQYF.

This clonotype has just a few counts. This chain connects TRBV29-1 to TRBJ1-1; a weak D match, TRBD1 (6 bases). Deletions cut 8 bases from V and 1 base from J, with 14 bases between. The CDR3 contains 13 residues. Germline V gene lookup returns CDR1 SQVTM and CDR2 ANQGSEA. CDR3 in amino acids: CSFLRGRNTEAFF. CDR3 DNA: TGCAGCTTCTTAAGGGGGAGGAACACTGAAGCTTTCTTT. Full variable domain (missing parts from reference TRBV29-1 and TRBJ1-1): SAVISQKPSRDICQRGTSLTIQCQVDSQVTMMFWYRQQPGQSLTLIATANQGSEATYESGFVIDKFPISRPNLTFSTLTVSNMSPEDSSIYLCSFLRGRNTEAFFGQGTRLTVV.

This clonotype was found a few times. The chain joins TRBV7-9 to TRBJ2-1; the match to TRBD2 covers 12 bases. This CDR3 has 15 amino acids. J was trimmed by 3 bases and V by 5 bases; bases with no gene match: 2. Germline CDR1 and CDR2: SEHNR and FQNEAQ (reference sequence). DNA of the CDR3: TGTGCCAGCAGCAGACTAGCGGGAGTCTACAATGAGCAGTTCTTC. Amino acids: CASSRLAGVYNEQFF.

The chain links TRBV4-1 to TRBJ1-4; D is unresolved. Trimming stripped 4 bases from V and 1 base from J, with 7 bases between. This CDR3 contains 14 residues. Germline V gene sequence: CDR1 MGHRA, CDR2 YSYEKL. The CDR3 protein is CASSPGRTNEKLFF. The CDR3 DNA follows: TGCGCCAGCAGCCCGGGGAGAACTAATGAAAAACTGTTTTTT.

This clonotype was counted between two and nine times. This chain connects TRBV12-3 or TRBV12-4 to TRBJ1-2; D is uncertain. The CDR3 contains 12 residues. The V and J ends lost 1 base and 7 bases respectively, with 7 bases between them. In DNA, the CDR3 is TGTGCCAGCAGTTTAGGAGAGGTTGGCTACACCTTC. Amino acid sequence: CASSLGEVGYTF.

This clonotype was seen a few times. Here the CDR3 DNA reads TGCAGTGCTAGAGTTCCCGGGAGGCCCGTGAATGGCATTCAGTACTTC. Protein: CSARVPGRPVNGIQYF. This chain links TRBV20-1 with TRBJ2-4, with 7 positions matching TRBD2. Germline CDR1 and CDR2: DFQATT and SNEGSKA (reference sequence). The CDR3 length is 16 residues. Trimming took 1 base from V and 9 from J; bases not matched to a gene: 15.

This clonotype was detected ten times or more. The CDR3 DNA reads as TGCGCCAGCAGCTTTAATCCCCTAGCGGGGGGAGAGACCCAGTACTTC. It encodes CASSFNPLAGGETQYF. The rearrangement links TRBV5-1 to TRBJ2-5, with 11 bases aligning to TRBD2. The J segment lost 4 bases and the V segment lost 2 bases, leaving 7 bases of the junction unmatched. Germline lookup yields CDR1 SGHRS and CDR2 YFSETQ. The CDR3 runs 16 residues.

The chain recombines TRBV7-9 with TRBJ1-4, with TRBD1 identical over 7 bases. V was pared by 4 bases and J by 0 bases, with 11 bases of the junction left unmatched. CDR1 SEHNR and CDR2 FQNEAQ come from the germline V gene (reference sequence). CDR3 length: 18 residues. In DNA form, the CDR3 reads TGTGCCAGCAGCTCGGCAGGGGGAACAGTTGCAACTAATGAAAAACTGTTTTTT. As protein: CASSSAGGTVATNEKLFF.

This clonotype was observed many times. The chain has TRBV7-9 and TRBJ2-7, with no clear D. Germline V gives CDR1 SEHNR, CDR2 FQNEAQ (reference sequence). V gave up 1 base and J gave up 6 bases, with 7 bases separating them. This CDR3 spans 12 amino acids. CDR3 amino acids: CASSLVVSEQYF. The CDR3, as DNA: TGTGCCAGCAGCTTAGTTGTTTCCGAGCAGTACTTC.

This clonotype was detected many times. The genes are TRBV11-2 and TRBJ2-3; 10 nucleotides line up with TRBD2. Looked up from germline, CDR1 is SGHAT and CDR2 is FQNNGV. The CDR3 is made up of 17 amino acids. The trim removed 1 base at V and 5 bases at J, leaving 9 bases unmatched. The CDR3 reads CASSLVYSGRAIDTQYF. DNA for the CDR3: TGTGCCAGCAGCTTAGTATACAGCGGGAGGGCCATAGATACGCAGTATTTT.

The rearrangement uses TRBV13 and TRBJ2-4; TRBD2 might be the D (7 bases). V lost 0 bases, J lost 2 bases, and 14 bases lay in between. This CDR3 is 17 amino acids long. CDR1 and CDR2 (germline): PRHDT, FYEKMQ (reference sequence). The CDR3 bases are TGTGCCAGCAGCTTAGGTCGGGGGGCAGGAACCAAAAACATTCAGTACTTC. This codes for CASSLGRGAGTKNIQYF. Together with reference TRBV13 and TRBJ2-4, the CDR3 gives the full variable domain: AAGVIQSPRHLIKEKRETATLKCYPIPRHDTVYWYQQGPGQDPQFLISFYEKMQSDKGSIPDRFSAQQFSDYHSELNMSSLELGDSALYFCASSLGRGAGTKNIQYFGAGTRLSVL.

Many counts were recorded for this clonotype. This chain uses TRBV4-3 with TRBJ1-5; the D is unclear. From germline, CDR1 is LGHNA and CDR2 YSLEER. The CDR3 runs to 15 residues. With 2 bases removed from V and 5 bases from J, the gap between germline ends came to 13 bases. CDR3 loop: CASSQLRNHDQPQHF. DNA of the CDR3: TGCGCCAGCAGCCAATTAAGGAATCACGATCAGCCCCAGCATTTT.

In this sample, this clonotype turned up many times. The chain carries TRBV3-1 and TRBJ1-1; 7 positions match TRBD1. CDR1 LGHDT and CDR2 YNNKEL come from the germline V gene (reference sequence). V lost 4 bases and J lost 2; bases outside the gene matches: 4. The CDR3 length is 14 residues. CDR3 sequence reads: CASSPAGGNTEAFF. In DNA form, the CDR3 reads TGTGCCAGCAGCCCCGCAGGGGGTAACACTGAAGCTTTCTTT.

The chain employs TRBV13 and TRBJ1-1; D is unclear. The CDR3 is 15 amino acids. The V gene's germline CDR1 is PRHDT and CDR2 FYEKMQ (reference sequence). Trimming took off 0 bases at V and 0 bases at J, with 8 bases between the two ends. This CDR3 is CASSLGGQMNTEAFF. In DNA form, the CDR3 reads TGTGCCAGCAGCTTAGGAGGCCAGATGAACACTGAAGCTTTCTTT.

This clonotype was found a few times. The J gene is TRBJ1-3, the V gene TRBV12-3 or TRBV12-4; D call uncertain. Trimming pared 7 bases from V and 0 bases from J, leaving 7 bases between. The CDR3 runs to 13 residues. The CDR3 reads CASTISSGNTIYF. The CDR3 region has the DNA TGTGCCAGCACCATCAGCTCTGGAAACACCATATATTTT.

The chain is built from TRBV7-9 and TRBJ1-3; D is unresolved. The CDR3 is 16 amino acids. Trimming took 4 bases from V and 4 from J, leaving 17 bases between them. CDR1 SEHNR and CDR2 FQNEAQ come from the germline V gene (reference sequence). The CDR3 loop reads CASSSARETSGNTIYF. For the CDR3, the DNA is TGTGCCAGCAGCTCAGCGCGCGAAACATCAGGAAACACCATATATTTT.

In its sample, this clonotype was seen a few times. J is TRBJ1-2 and V is TRBV12-3 or TRBV12-4; 8 nucleotides line up with TRBD1. The CDR3 is 15 amino acids. V gave up 3 bases and J gave up 3 bases; unmatched junction bases: 6. The CDR3 loop reads CASSFSGGSDYGYTF. As DNA, the CDR3 is TGTGCCAGCAGTTTTTCAGGGGGCAGTGACTATGGCTACACCTTC.

This clonotype occurred a few times. The V and J genes are TRBV28 and TRBJ2-3; D unclear. The CDR3 loop spans 15 amino acids. Trimming shortened V by 5 bases and J by 1 base, and 13 bases separated the two germline ends. Germline V gene sequence: CDR1 MDHEN, CDR2 SYDVKM. The CDR3 sequence: CASSPTIWGTDTQYF. In nucleotides, the CDR3 is TGTGCCAGCAGTCCCACCATTTGGGGCACAGATACGCAGTATTTT.

This chain connects TRBV2 to TRBJ2-1, with 13 bases aligning to TRBD2. CDR1 is SNHLY, CDR2 FYNNEI, per germline. J lost 0 bases, V lost 6 bases, and 14 bases had no gene match. This CDR3 is built from 20 residues. The CDR3 here is CASSSRLGLAGRSSYNEQFF. The CDR3 region has the DNA TGTGCCAGCAGCTCCCGGCTGGGACTAGCGGGGCGAAGCTCCTACAATGAGCAGTTCTTC.

This clonotype was seen many times. The rearrangement joins TRBV6-2 or TRBV6-3 to TRBJ1-2, with TRBD1 identical over 11 bases. The CDR3 runs 13 residues. Unmatched junction bases numbered 4, after V lost 5 bases and J lost 8 bases. The germline CDR1 and CDR2 sequences are MNHEY and SVGEGT. The CDR3 nucleotides are TGTGCCAGCAGTCTCTGGACAGGGGGCGGCTACACCTTC. It is translated as CASSLWTGGGYTF.

This clonotype has ten or more counts. The chain joins TRBV20-1 to TRBJ1-1; TRBD1 matches at 10 bases. Trimming removed 0 bases from V and 4 bases from J; junction bases left unmatched: 8. Germline V CDR1 and CDR2: DFQATT, SNEGSKA (reference sequence). The CDR3 totals 16 residues. The CDR3 bases are TGCAGTGCTAGAGACCTGGACAGGGGGACAGGCACTGAAGCTTTCTTT. Amino acids: CSARDLDRGTGTEAFF.

This clonotype came up many times. This chain connects TRBV27 to TRBJ1-1; the D gene is possibly TRBD1 (6 bases). V lost 6 bases and J lost 1, with 9 bases in between. CDR1 and CDR2 from the germline V gene are MNHEY and SMNVEV (reference sequence). The CDR3 spans 13 residues. CDR3 nucleotides: TGTGCCAGCAGAGGACAGAAGAACACTGAAGCTTTCTTT. Its protein product is CASRGQKNTEAFF.

Only a few counts were recorded for this clonotype. The V and J genes are TRBV7-2 and TRBJ2-7, with 7 positions matching TRBD2. This CDR3 is 17 amino acids long. Per germline, CDR1 SGHTA and CDR2 FQGNSA. With 1 base clipped from V and 0 bases from J, the junction kept 9 bases outside the gene matches. The CDR3 sequence is CASSLVPGTTSSYEQYF. The CDR3 DNA is TGTGCCAGCAGCTTAGTACCCGGGACTACGAGCTCCTACGAGCAGTACTTC.

This clonotype appeared a few times. The gene calls are TRBV2 and TRBJ2-4; a weak D match, TRBD2 (6 bases). The germline gives CDR1 SNHLY, CDR2 FYNNEI. V was clipped by 1 base and J by 8 bases, with 12 bases between them. This CDR3 has 14 amino acids. The CDR3 loop is CASSEGRGLDIQYF. CDR3 nucleotide sequence: TGTGCCAGCAGTGAAGGACGGGGACTGGACATTCAGTACTTC.

This clonotype was seen more than once but under ten times. The V and J genes are TRBV12-3 or TRBV12-4 and TRBJ2-1; TRBD2 matches 7 bases. Unmatched junction bases numbered 5, after V lost 5 bases and J lost 4 bases. This CDR3 contains 14 residues. CDR3: CASSLLAPYNEQFF. The CDR3 DNA reads as TGTGCCAGCAGTCTACTAGCGCCTTACAATGAGCAGTTCTTC.

The V gene is TRBV20-1, the J gene TRBJ1-4; no reliable D call. CDR1 is DFQATT, CDR2 SNEGSKA, per germline (reference sequence). Deletions cut 0 bases from V and 4 bases from J, with 6 bases between. The CDR3 runs to 13 residues. CDR3 DNA sequence: TGCAGTGCTAGAGATAACAGTAATGAAAAACTGTTTTTT. This encodes CSARDNSNEKLFF.

V and J are TRBV7-7 and TRBJ2-1; 11 positions agree with TRBD2. The V gene end was trimmed by 5 bases and the J gene end by 7 bases; junction bases not matched to a gene: 4. From germline, CDR1 is SSHAT and CDR2 FNYEAQ (reference sequence). This CDR3 is built from 14 residues. CDR3 sequence reads: CASSRGTSGNEQFF. The CDR3 DNA follows: TGTGCCAGCAGCCGGGGGACTAGCGGAAATGAGCAGTTCTTC.